Reported below is one TCR beta chain. The antigen is unknown. These data belong to a study of cytomegalovirus exposure and HLA in healthy donors. In the study overall: Out of around 360 genotyped donors, 81% belonged to the Caucasian-associated ancestry cluster.

Study-wide findings and caveats: The HLA-A and HLA-B alleles of most subjects were reportedly predicted accurately from TCR beta sequences.

The length of the CDR3 is 12 residues. CDR1 is GTSNPN, CDR2 SVGIG, per germline (reference sequence). Amplification used 60 Vbeta primers and 13 Jbeta primers. Generated by immunoSEQ multiplex PCR, the TCRdb table keeps only in-frame clones and is missing some. Among some 170,000 clones listed, 77% were seen once. The sequenced material came from PBMCs. The chain has TRBV30 and TRBJ2-7; 10 bases match TRBD1. This clonotype was obtained from a woman aged 25 to 39 in good health and CMV-seronegative. CDR3: CAWDRGPGEQYF. For the CDR3, the DNA is TGTGCATGGGACAGGGGCCCCGGGGAGCAGTACTTC.